Listed below are T cell receptor beta chains from one sample, sequenced in a study of cytomegalovirus exposure and HLA in healthy donors. Assay: immunoSEQ multiplex PCR; the TCRdb copy retains only in-frame clones and omits some. In total, the table holds around 70,000 clones. What was sequenced was PBMCs. The source of these receptors is a man aged 40-49 years in good health and CMV-seronegative. Both conserved end residues are part of each CDR3. A D gene is named only where the DNA matches it firmly.

CDR3aa | CDR3nt | j_gene | d_gene | v_gene
CASSLRGQGAIGELFF | TGTGCCAGCAGCTTAAGAGGACAGGGGGCTATCGGGGAGCTGTTTTTT | TRBJ2-2 | TRBD1 | TRBV7-9
CASSQGLAGLDDEQFF | TGCGCCAGCAGCCAAGGACTAGCGGGTCTCGACGATGAGCAGTTCTTC | TRBJ2-1 | TRBD2 | TRBV4-3
CASSPHVSDYGYTF | TGTGCCAGCAGCCCACACGTCTCAGACTATGGCTACACCTTC | TRBJ1-2 | . | TRBV7-8
CASRQGQGMGYEQYF | TGTGCCAGCAGACAGGGACAGGGTATGGGGTACGAGCAGTACTTC | TRBJ2-7 | TRBD1 | TRBV7-2
CASSDGNSPLHF | TGTGCCAGCAGTGACGGCAATTCACCCCTCCACTTT | TRBJ1-6 | . | TRBV6-4
CASRPPLRGKNYGYTF | TGTGCCAGCCGACCTCCTCTCAGGGGAAAGAACTATGGCTACACCTTC | TRBJ1-2 | . | TRBV7-9
CASSPQAGTEQFF | TGTGCCAGCAGCCCCCAAGCGGGAACTGAGCAGTTCTTC | TRBJ2-1 | TRBD2 | TRBV7-2
CASSSGQVEAFF | TGTGCCAGCAGTTCCGGACAGGTAGAAGCTTTCTTT | TRBJ1-1 | TRBD1 | TRBV6-5
CASSDSGRPYNEQFF | TGTGCCAGCAGTGACAGCGGGCGCCCCTACAATGAGCAGTTCTTC | TRBJ2-1 | . | TRBV25-1
CASSLDLAGGAYEQYF | TGCGCCAGCAGCTTGGACCTAGCGGGAGGGGCGTACGAGCAGTACTTC | TRBJ2-7 | TRBD2 | TRBV5-1
CASSPQGFAEAFF | TGTGCCAGCTCACCACAGGGGTTCGCCGAAGCTTTCTTT | TRBJ1-1 | . | TRBV18
CASSPGTRTGGLETQYF | TGTGCCAGCAGCCCGGGGACCCGGACAGGGGGTTTGGAGACCCAGTACTTC | TRBJ2-5 | TRBD1 | TRBV14
CASSQDHSEREKLFF | TGTGCCAGCAGCCAAGACCACTCTGAGAGGGAAAAACTGTTTTTT | TRBJ1-4 | . | TRBV4-2
CASSLGQGCQPQHF | TGTGCCAGCAGCTTAGGACAGGGTTGTCAGCCCCAGCATTTT | TRBJ1-5 | TRBD1 | TRBV7-4
CASSPQDGRWGEKNIQYF | TGCGCCAGCAGCCCCCAAGACGGCAGGTGGGGGGAGAAAAACATTCAGTACTTC | TRBJ2-4 | . | TRBV5-1
CASSPPLMRGWNSPLHF | TGTGCCAGTAGCCCACCTCTGATGCGGGGGTGGAATTCACCCCTCCACTTT | TRBJ1-6 | . | TRBV19
CASSWQAGGGYNEQFF | TGCGCCAGCAGCTGGCAAGCGGGGGGGGGATACAATGAGCAGTTCTTC | TRBJ2-1 | TRBD2 | TRBV5-1
CASSLGTGGLPQHF | TGTGCCAGCAGCCTCGGGACAGGGGGCCTGCCCCAGCATTTT | TRBJ1-5 | TRBD1 | TRBV7-8